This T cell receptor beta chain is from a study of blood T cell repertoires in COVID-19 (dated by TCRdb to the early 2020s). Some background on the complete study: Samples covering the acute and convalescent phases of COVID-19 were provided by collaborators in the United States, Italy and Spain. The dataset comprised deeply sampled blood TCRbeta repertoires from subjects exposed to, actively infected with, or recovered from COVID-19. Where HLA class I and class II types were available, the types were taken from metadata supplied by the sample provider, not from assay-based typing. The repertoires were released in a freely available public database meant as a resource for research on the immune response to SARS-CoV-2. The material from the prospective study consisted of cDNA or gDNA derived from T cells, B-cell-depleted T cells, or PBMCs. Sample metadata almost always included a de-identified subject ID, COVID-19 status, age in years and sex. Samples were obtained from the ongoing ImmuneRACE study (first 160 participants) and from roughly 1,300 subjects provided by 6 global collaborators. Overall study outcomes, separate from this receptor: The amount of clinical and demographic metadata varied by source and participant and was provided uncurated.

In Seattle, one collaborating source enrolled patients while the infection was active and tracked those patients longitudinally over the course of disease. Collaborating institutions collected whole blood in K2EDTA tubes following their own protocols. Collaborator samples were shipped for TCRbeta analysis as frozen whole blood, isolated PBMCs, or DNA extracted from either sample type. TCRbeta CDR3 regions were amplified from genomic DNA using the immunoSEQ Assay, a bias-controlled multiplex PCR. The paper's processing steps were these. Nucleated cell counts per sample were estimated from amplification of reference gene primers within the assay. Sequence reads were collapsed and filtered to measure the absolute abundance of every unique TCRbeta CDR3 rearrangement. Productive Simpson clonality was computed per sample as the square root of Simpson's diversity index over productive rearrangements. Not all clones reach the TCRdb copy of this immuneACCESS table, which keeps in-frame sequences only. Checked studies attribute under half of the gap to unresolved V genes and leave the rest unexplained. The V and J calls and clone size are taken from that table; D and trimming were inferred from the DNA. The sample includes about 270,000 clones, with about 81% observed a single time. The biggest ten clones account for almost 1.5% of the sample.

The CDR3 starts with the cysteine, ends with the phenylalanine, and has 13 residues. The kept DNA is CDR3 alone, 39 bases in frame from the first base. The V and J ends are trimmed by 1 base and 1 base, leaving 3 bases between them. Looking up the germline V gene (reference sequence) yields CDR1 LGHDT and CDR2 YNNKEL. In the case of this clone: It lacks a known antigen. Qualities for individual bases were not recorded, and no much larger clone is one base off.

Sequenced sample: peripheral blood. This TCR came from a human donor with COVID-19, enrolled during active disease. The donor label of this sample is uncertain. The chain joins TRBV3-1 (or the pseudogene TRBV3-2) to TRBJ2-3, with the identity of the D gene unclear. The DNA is TGTGCCAGCAGCCAAGCAGGCACAGATACGCAGTATTTT. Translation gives CASSQAGTDTQYF.